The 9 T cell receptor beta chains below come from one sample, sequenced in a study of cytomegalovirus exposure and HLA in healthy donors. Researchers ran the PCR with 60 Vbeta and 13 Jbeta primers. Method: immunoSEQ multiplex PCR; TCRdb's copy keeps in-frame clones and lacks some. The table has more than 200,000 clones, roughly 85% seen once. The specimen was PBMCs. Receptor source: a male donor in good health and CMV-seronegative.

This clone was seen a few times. CDR3 sequence reads: CASSFPPRANYGYTF. As DNA, the CDR3 is TGTGCCAGCAGTTTCCCCCCAAGAGCCAACTATGGCTACACCTTC. This chain joins TRBV6-6 and TRBJ1-2; no firm D call. The CDR3 loop spans 15 amino acids. Germline lookup yields CDR1 MNHNY and CDR2 SVGAGI (reference sequence). With 4 bases removed from V and 2 bases from J, the gap between germline ends came to 14 bases.

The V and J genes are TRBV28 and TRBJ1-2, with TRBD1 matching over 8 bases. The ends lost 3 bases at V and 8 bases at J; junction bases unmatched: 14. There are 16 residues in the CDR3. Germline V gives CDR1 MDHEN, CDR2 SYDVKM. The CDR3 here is CASSLLARGPQAGYTF. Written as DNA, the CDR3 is TGTGCCAGCAGTTTGCTCGCCAGGGGGCCCCAGGCGGGCTACACCTTC.

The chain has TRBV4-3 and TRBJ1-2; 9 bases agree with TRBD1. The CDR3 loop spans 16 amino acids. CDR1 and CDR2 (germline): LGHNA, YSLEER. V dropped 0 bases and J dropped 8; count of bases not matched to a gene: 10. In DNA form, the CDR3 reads TGCGCCAGCAGCCAAGATTCCCCCGGGACAGGGAGCGGCTACACCTTC. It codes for CASSQDSPGTGSGYTF.

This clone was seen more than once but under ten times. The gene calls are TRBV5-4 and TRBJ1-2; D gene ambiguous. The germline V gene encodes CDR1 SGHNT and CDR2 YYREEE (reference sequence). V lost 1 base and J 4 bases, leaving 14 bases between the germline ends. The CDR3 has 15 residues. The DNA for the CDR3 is TGTGCCAGCAGCTTGTTCATCGAGCGCCGCTATGGCTACACCTTC. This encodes CASSLFIERRYGYTF.

The CDR3 spells CASSYLAGGLTDTQYF. The DNA of the CDR3 is TGTGCCAGCAGTTACCTGGCGGGGGGGCTAACAGATACGCAGTATTTT. V gene TRBV6-5 combines with J gene TRBJ2-3, with 9 bases identical to TRBD2. Germline loops: CDR1 MNHEY, CDR2 SVGAGI. The length of the CDR3 is 16 residues. After removal of 2 bases from V and 3 bases from J, the junction contained 6 bases not matched to a gene.

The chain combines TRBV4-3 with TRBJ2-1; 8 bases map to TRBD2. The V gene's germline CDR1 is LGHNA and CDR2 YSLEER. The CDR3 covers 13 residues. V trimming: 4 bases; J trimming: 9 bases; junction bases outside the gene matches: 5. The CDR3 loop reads CASSLAAGGEQFF. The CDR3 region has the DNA TGCGCCAGCAGCCTCGCGGCGGGGGGTGAGCAGTTCTTC.

CDR3 in amino acids: CASSHRGRDSGANVLTF. CDR3 in DNA: TGTGCCAGCAGCCACAGGGGGCGCGATTCTGGGGCCAACGTCCTGACTTTC. The J gene is TRBJ2-6, the V gene TRBV14; 8 bases map to TRBD1. Trimming took 3 bases from V and 1 from J; bases not matched to a gene: 5. The CDR3 is 17 amino acids. Germline V gene data show CDR1 as SGHDN and CDR2 as FVKESK.

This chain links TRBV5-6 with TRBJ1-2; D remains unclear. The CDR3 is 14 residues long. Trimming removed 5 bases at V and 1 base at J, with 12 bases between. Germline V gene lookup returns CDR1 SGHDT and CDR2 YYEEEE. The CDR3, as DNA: TGTGCCAGCAGTCTCGGCGCGGGTAACTATGGCTACACCTTC. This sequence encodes CASSLGAGNYGYTF. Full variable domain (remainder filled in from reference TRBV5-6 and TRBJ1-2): DAGVTQSPTHLIKTRGQQVTLRCSPKSGHDTVSWYQQALGQGPQFIFQYYEEEERQRGNFPDRFSGHQFPNYSSELNVNALLLGDSALYLCASSLGAGNYGYTFGSGTRLTVV.

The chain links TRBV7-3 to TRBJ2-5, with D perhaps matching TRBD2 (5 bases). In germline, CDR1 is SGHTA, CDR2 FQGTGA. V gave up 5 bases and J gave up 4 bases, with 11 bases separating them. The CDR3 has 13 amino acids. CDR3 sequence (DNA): TGTGCCAGCAGCCCTCCCGGGGTAGAGACCCAGTACTTC. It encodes CASSPPGVETQYF.